This T cell receptor (beta chain) was captured in a study of CD8+ T cells in alopecia areata. Notes on the study in general: Clonality exceeded that of normal scalp in lesional scalp, most notably in alopecia totalis/universalis.

Documented treatment: oral pan-JAK inhibitor, 5-10 mg twice daily. V shed 1 base and J shed 4 bases, with 7 bases lying between them. The germline CDR1 and CDR2 sequences are LGHNA and YSLEER. CDR3 length equals 14 residues. Extraction of RNA preceded its reverse transcription into cDNA, which served as the sequencing template. Using immunoSEQ multiplex PCR, the repertoire was profiled, and TCRdb retains in-frame clones only, with some absent. This table has around 180,000 clones, over 55% appearing once. The table lists this clone with a few counts. The antigen remains undetermined. The material sequenced was CD4+ T cells sorted from blood, taken at week 24, from a patient treated with tofacitinib. V usage is TRBV4-3 and J usage is TRBJ2-2; D remains unclear. This clonotype originated in a human donor with alopecia areata. Written as DNA, the CDR3 is TGCGCCAGCAGCCAAGTCGGCGGCACCGGGGAGCTGTTTTTT. Amino acids: CASSQVGGTGELFF.